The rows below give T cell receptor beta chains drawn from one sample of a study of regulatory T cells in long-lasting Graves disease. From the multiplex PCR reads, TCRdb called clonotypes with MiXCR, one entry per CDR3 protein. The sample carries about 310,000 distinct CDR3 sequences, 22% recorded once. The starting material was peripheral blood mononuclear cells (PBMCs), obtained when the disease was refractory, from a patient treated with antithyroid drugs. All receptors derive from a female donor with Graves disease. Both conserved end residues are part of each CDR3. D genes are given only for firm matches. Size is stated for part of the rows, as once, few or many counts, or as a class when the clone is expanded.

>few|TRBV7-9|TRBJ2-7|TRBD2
TGTGCCAGCAGCTCCACCCAGACTAGCGGGTCCTACGAGCAGTACTTC
CASSSTQTSGSYEQYF
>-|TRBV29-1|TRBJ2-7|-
TGCAGCGTTGAGGCGGCCTCCTACGAGCAGTACTTC
CSVEAASYEQYF
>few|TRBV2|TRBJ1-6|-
TGTGCCAGCACCGACGGGGGGTTTATTTCACCCCTCCACTTT
CASTDGGFISPLHF
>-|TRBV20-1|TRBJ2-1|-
TGCAGTACTCTAGAGATGACAGCGGCCGTCCGGTTCTTC
CSTLEMTAAVRFF
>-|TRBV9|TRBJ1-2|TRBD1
TGTGCCAGCAGCGTAGCCCCTCGGGCCCAGGGGGCCTACACCTTC
CASSVAPRAQGAYTF
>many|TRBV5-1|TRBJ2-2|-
TGCGCCAGCAGCTTGGTAGGAGCCGCGAACACCGGGGAGCTGTTTTTT
CASSLVGAANTGELFF
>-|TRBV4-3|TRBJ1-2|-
TGCGCCAGCAGCCAAGATATTAAGAGTAACTATGGCTACACCTTC
CASSQDIKSNYGYTF
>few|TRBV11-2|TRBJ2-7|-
TGTGCCAGCAGTTCGACCGTAGACCGGCCGTCTTGGGAGCAGTACTTC
CASSSTVDRPSWEQYF
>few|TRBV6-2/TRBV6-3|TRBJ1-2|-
TGTGCCAGCAGCCGTCAAGGGGGAGGCTACACCTTC
CASSRQGGGYTF
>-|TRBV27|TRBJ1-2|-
TGTGCCAGCAGTTATATAACCATCTATGGCTACACCTTC
CASSYITIYGYTF
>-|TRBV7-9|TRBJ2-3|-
TGTGCCAGCAGCTTTCGGTTAACCACAGATACGCAGTATTTT
CASSFRLTTDTQYF
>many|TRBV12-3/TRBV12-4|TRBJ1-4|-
TGTGCCAGCAGTCTGCAGGCTTCTAATGAAAAACTGTTTTTT
CASSLQASNEKLFF